The source of this T cell receptor (beta chain) is a study of PD-1 blockade in classical Hodgkin lymphoma. For this clone: Its antigen is as yet unknown.

Sequenced by immunoSEQ multiplex PCR; TCRdb stores in-frame clones only, minus some. In the table there are about 7,800 clones, 86% of which are singletons. General observations from the study: Complete responders matched newly diagnosed patients in baseline diversity.

Every single patient, without exception, relapsed after autologous stem cell transplantation, and brentuximab vedotin exposure varied. CD8+ T cell isolation from thawed PBMCs was performed by magnetic negative selection. Patients reached a best response of complete response, partial response or progressive disease. The V end was cut by 2 bases, the J end by 5 bases, with 10 bases between. CDR3 length: 13 residues. In germline, CDR1 is WNHNN, CDR2 SYGVQD (reference sequence). V gene TRBV10-1 combines with J gene TRBJ2-7, with D tentatively TRBD1 (6 bases). The sequence derives from a human donor with classical Hodgkin lymphoma. The sample in question was CD8+ T cells from blood, obtained at baseline. DNA of the CDR3: TGCGCCAGCAGTGAGACAGGGATCGACGAGCAGTACTTC. Translating gives CASSETGIDEQYF.